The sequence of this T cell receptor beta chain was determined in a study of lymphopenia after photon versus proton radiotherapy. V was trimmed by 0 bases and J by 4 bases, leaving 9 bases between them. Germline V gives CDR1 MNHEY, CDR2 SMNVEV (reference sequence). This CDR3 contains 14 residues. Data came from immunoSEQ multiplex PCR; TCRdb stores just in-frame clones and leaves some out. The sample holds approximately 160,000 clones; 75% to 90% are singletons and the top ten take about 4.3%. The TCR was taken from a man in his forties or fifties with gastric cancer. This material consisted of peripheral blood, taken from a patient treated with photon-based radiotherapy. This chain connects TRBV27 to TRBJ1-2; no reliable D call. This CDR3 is CASSLSGLSYGYTF. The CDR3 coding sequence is TGTGCCAGCAGTTTATCGGGGTTGAGCTATGGCTACACCTTC.